This note documents a single T cell receptor beta chain sequence. This clone showed up just a few times. The antigen this receptor binds is unknown. No much larger clonotype is one base removed from it; base qualities were not supplied. Its CDR3 holds 12 amino acids, cysteine through phenylalanine. Of all the DNA, just the CDR3 is kept, 36 bases in frame from base 1. V is pruned by 7 bases and J by 4 bases, leaving 4 bases of the junction without a gene match. CDR1 and CDR2 (SQVTM, ANQGSEA) derive from the germline V gene. The sample's time point label, decoded: around 29 days on oral tofacitinib. The sample's treatment or condition label is to be understood as: oral pan-JAK inhibitor, 5-10 mg twice daily. Lesional scalp punch biopsies and peripheral blood were obtained from alopecia areata patients. PBMCs were isolated by density centrifugation and stained for CD3, CD4 and CD8, after which CD4+ and CD8+ T cells were sorted on a FACSAria.

Libraries were made using the immunoSEQ multiplex PCR assay. RNA was extracted from all samples and reverse transcribed into cDNA as template for TCR sequencing. SuperScript III was used for first-strand cDNA synthesis, primed with a 2:1 mix of oligo-dT and random hexamers. A synthetic immune receptor repertoire was used to gauge amplification bias, and whatever bias remained was removed computationally. Turning to the authors' computational methods: Raw reads were preprocessed to remove errors, and CDR3 was defined by IMGT conventions from the conserved cysteine to phenylalanine. Clonality was computed by normalizing Shannon entropy by log2 of the number of productive unique TCRs and subtracting the result from 1. Scalp TCRbeta sequences were cross-referenced with sorted blood CD4 and CD8 repertoires so that the CD4 or CD8 identity of scalp clones could be inferred. The source is immuneACCESS, and TCRdb retained only in-frame sequences with V and J called. Part of the clones is not carried over; for the studies checked, unresolved V genes explain less than half of this, and the remainder is unexplained. For V, J and clone size, that table is used; D and trimming come from the DNA. Counted in this sample were about 200,000 clones; under 75% of them appeared once. The top ten clones comprise 1.6% of the sample.

The sample comes from a study of CD8+ T cells in alopecia areata (dated by TCRdb to the late 2010s). The study in broad terms: The treated patients took part in an open-label pilot trial in which moderate-to-severe alopecia areata was treated with oral tofacitinib at 5 to 10 mg twice daily. Tofacitinib was given for 6 to 18 months, followed by 6 months of follow-up off drug to assess delayed response and recurrence. In treated patients, disease severity was measured using the SALT score, which gives the percentage of scalp surface area affected. The study used high-throughput TCRbeta sequencing to examine T cell clonal expansion in alopecia areata, in both the C3H/HeJ mouse model and human patients. In humans, TCRbeta sequencing was performed on scalp tissue and on sorted CD4+ and CD8+ peripheral blood T cells from healthy controls and from patients with patchy or totalis/universalis alopecia areata. Patients on tofacitinib were biopsied at baseline and after 4 and 24 weeks of treatment, and several of the patients also had a later scalp biopsy. Scalp clonality was compared among normal scalp (n=4), patchy alopecia areata scalp (n=8), and alopecia totalis/universalis scalp (n=8). The RNA source kit depended on sample type: the PAXgene miRNA kit for fixed scalp, the miRNeasy kit for PBMCs, and the RNeasy kit for mouse skin. Amplification of TCRbeta CDR3 regions was done by immunoSEQ multiplex PCR using 35 Vbeta forward primers and 13 Jbeta reverse primers. Broader findings and caveats from the paper: Many expanded lesional clones were found to persist in scalp and blood during tofacitinib treatment, and relapse after treatment cessation may be partly explained by this persistence. Because the treated cohort was small and had only one nonresponder, larger studies are needed to examine links between baseline CD8+ expansion and response. Compared with normal scalp, lesional scalp had higher clonality and more expanded CD8+ clones, particularly in alopecia totalis/universalis, a pattern that suggests antigenic drive. Scalp clonality and the number of expanded CD8+ clones among the top 100 scalp clones were significantly decreased by tofacitinib. Scalp TCR repertoire analysis is complicated because resident alphabeta T cells in normal human skin are also sequenced, whereas mouse skin is dominated by gammadelta T cells. Shared TCR sequences between patients were less evident than in mice, which may be partly attributable to HLA diversity in the patient population.

This sequence uses TRBV29-1 and TRBJ2-1, with 7 bases in between that match TRBD1. The sequencing used CD4+ T cells sorted from blood, collected at week 4, from a patient treated with tofacitinib. This TCR was recovered from a human donor with alopecia areata. The CDR3: CSGDRSYNEQFF. The nucleotide sequence reads TGCAGCGGGGACAGATCTTACAATGAGCAGTTCTTC.